Each of the 8 T cell receptor beta chains below was sequenced from the same sample in a study of shared clonotypes between healthy human individuals. Repertoires were generated with immunoSEQ multiplex PCR, while TCRdb's copy carries only in-frame clones and drops some. This sample has 2 million to 2.5 million clones; around 93% occur once, and the top ten carry 0.3% to 0.45%. Sequenced input: naive CD4+ T cells from PBMCs. Subset: CD45RA+ positively selected. These receptors were collected from a man between 18 and 29 years old in good health. Some clones in this sample may be carry-over from other donors' samples.

This clone has just one count. The chain joins TRBV5-1 to TRBJ2-1, with D perhaps matching TRBD2 (6 bases). Germline V CDR1 and CDR2: SGHRS, YFSETQ. The CDR3 has 14 residues. Trimming took 0 bases from V and 10 from J, leaving 14 bases between them. The CDR3 here is CASSLVAGSREQFF. The CDR3, as DNA: TGCGCCAGCAGCTTGGTTGCGGGATCACGAGAGCAGTTCTTC.

As to this clone: Other nucleotide sequences in the sample specify the same CDR3. The chain recombines TRBV7-3 with TRBJ2-3; D uncertain. The CDR3 is made up of 13 amino acids. V lost 4 bases and J lost 1, with 6 bases in between. CDR1 SGHTA and CDR2 FQGTGA come from the germline V gene. The CDR3 protein is CASSSQGTDTQYF. The CDR3 nucleotides read TGTGCCAGCAGCTCGCAGGGCACAGATACGCAGTATTTT.

The CDR3 DNA follows: TGTGCCAGCGGCTTAAGTGGCAGCAGACCCTACGAGCAGTACTTC. Its protein product is CASGLSGSRPYEQYF. The rearrangement joins TRBV6-1 to TRBJ2-7; D not certain. V lost 8 bases and J lost 2, with 19 bases in between. CDR3 length: 15 amino acids. Germline CDR1 is MNHNS and CDR2 is SASEGT.

The chain carries TRBV28 and TRBJ2-4; 8 bases line up with TRBD1. The germline V gene has CDR1 MDHEN and CDR2 SYDVKM. The ends lost 6 bases at V and 6 bases at J; junction bases unmatched: 7. This CDR3 is built from 14 residues. CDR3 region: CASRDRTGRNIQYF. CDR3 nucleotide sequence: TGTGCCAGCAGAGACAGGACAGGGAGAAACATTCAGTACTTC.

J is TRBJ2-3 and V is TRBV9; D might be TRBD2 (6 bases). Per germline, CDR1 SGDLS and CDR2 YYNGEE. The germline V and J ends were trimmed by 0 bases and 0 bases, with 11 bases remaining between them. This CDR3 has 16 residues. DNA of the CDR3: TGTGCCAGCAGCGTAGGGGACTGGGGGAGCACAGATACGCAGTATTTT. Its protein is CASSVGDWGSTDTQYF.

This clone was detected once. This chain links TRBV7-2 with TRBJ2-7; 11 nucleotides line up with TRBD2. The junction had 4 bases not matched to a gene; V was cut back by 3 bases and J by 3 bases. The germline gives CDR1 SGHTA, CDR2 FQGNSA. The CDR3 sequence is 15 residues long. The CDR3, as DNA: TGTGCCAGCAGCTTCCTCGGGACTAGCGGCTACGAGCAGTACTTC. It is translated as CASSFLGTSGYEQYF.

Worth noting for this clone: Distinct nucleotide sequences in the sample also encode this CDR3. The chain has TRBV7-9 and TRBJ2-5, with D possibly being TRBD2 (5 bases). The CDR3 totals 14 residues. Germline CDR1 and CDR2: SEHNR and FQNEAQ (reference sequence). Trimming pared 5 bases from V and 5 bases from J, leaving 15 bases between. The CDR3 here is CASSPRGGWETQYF. The CDR3, as DNA: TGTGCCAGCAGCCCCCGCGGCGGGTGGGAGACCCAGTACTTC.

With regard to this clone: The same CDR3 arises from other DNA sequences in this sample as well. This chain uses TRBV10-3 with TRBJ1-2, with D possibly TRBD1 on 6 matching bases. Germline V CDR1 and CDR2: ENHRY, SYGVKD. This CDR3 has 13 residues. Trimming cost V 4 bases and J 2 bases, with 8 bases left between them. The CDR3 DNA reads as TGTGCCATCAGTGGGCAGGGGAACTATGGCTACACCTTC. Translation gives CAISGQGNYGYTF.